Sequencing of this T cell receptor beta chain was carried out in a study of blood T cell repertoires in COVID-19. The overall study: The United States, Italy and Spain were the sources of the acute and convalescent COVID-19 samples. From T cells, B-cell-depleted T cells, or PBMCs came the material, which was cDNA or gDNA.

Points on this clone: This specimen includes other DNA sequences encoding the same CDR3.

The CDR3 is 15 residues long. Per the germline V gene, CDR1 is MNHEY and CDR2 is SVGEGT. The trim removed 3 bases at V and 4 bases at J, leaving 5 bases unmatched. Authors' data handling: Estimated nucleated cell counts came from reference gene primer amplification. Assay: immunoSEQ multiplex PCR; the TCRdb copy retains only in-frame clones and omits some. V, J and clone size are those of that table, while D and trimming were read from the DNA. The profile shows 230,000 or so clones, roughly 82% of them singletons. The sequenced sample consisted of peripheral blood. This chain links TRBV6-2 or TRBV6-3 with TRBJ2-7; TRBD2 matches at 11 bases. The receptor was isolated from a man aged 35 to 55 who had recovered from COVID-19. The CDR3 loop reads CASSYSTSGVYEQYF. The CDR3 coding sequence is TGTGCCAGCAGTTATTCGACTAGCGGGGTTTACGAGCAGTACTTC.